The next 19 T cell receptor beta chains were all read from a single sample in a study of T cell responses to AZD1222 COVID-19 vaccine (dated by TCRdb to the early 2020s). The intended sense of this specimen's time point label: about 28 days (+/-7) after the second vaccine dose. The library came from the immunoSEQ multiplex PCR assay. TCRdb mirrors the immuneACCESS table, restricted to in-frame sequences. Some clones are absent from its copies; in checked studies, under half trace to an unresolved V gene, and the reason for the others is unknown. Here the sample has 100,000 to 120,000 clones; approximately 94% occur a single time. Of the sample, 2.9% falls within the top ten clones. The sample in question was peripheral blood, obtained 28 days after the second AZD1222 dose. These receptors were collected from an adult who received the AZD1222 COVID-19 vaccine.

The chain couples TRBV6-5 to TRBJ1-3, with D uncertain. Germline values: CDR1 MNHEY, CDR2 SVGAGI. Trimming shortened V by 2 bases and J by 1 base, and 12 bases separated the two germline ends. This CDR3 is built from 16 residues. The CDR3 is CASSYLSSGSGNTIYF. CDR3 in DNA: TGTGCCAGCAGTTACCTCTCTTCGGGGTCTGGAAACACCATATATTTT.

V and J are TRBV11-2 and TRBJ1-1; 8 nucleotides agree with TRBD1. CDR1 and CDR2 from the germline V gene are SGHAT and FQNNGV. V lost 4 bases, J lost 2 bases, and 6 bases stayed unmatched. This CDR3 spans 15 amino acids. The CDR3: CASSYRQGRNTEAFF. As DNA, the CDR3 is TGTGCCAGCAGCTATCGACAGGGGCGAAACACTGAAGCTTTCTTT.

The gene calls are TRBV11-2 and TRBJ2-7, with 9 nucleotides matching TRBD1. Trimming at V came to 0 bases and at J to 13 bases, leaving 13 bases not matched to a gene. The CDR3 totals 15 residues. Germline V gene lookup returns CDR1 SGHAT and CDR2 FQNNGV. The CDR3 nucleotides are TGTGCCAGCAGCTTAGATGCGACAGGGGGGACGAGATCATACTTC. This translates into CASSLDATGGTRSYF.

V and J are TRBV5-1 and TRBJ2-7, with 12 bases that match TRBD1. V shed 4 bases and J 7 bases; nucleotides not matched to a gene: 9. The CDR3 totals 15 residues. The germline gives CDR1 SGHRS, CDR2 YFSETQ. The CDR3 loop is CASSVPGQGAREQYF. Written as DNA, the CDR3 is TGCGCCAGCAGCGTCCCGGGACAGGGGGCGAGAGAGCAGTACTTC.

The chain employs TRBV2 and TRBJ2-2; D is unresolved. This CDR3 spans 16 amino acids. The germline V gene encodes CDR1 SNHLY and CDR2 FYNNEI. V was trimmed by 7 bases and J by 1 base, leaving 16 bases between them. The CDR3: CASKEFNHLNTGELFF. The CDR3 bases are TGTGCCAGCAAGGAATTTAATCACCTGAACACCGGGGAGCTGTTTTTT. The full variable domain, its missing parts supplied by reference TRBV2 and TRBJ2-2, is EPEVTQTPSHQVTQMGQEVILRCVPISNHLYFYWYRQILGQKVEFLVSFYNNEISEKSEIFDDQFSVERPDGSNFTLKIRSTKLEDSAMYFCASKEFNHLNTGELFFGEGSRLTVL.

The CDR3 is CASSFSGSDNEQFF. The CDR3 region has the DNA TGCGCCAGCAGCTTCAGCGGGAGCGACAATGAGCAGTTCTTC. The V and J genes are TRBV5-1 and TRBJ2-1; 8 bases are shared with TRBD2. The trim removed 2 bases at V and 5 bases at J, leaving 3 bases unmatched. This CDR3 has 14 amino acids. Germline values: CDR1 SGHRS, CDR2 YFSETQ.

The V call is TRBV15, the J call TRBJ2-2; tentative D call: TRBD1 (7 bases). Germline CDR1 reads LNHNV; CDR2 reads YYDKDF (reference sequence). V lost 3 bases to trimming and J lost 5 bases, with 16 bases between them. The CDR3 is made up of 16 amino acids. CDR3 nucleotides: TGTGCCACCAGCAGGGGGGACAGCGCGGGGACCGGGGAGCTGTTTTTT. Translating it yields CATSRGDSAGTGELFF. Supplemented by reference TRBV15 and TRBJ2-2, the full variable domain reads DAMVIQNPRYQVTQFGKPVTLSCSQTLNHNVMYWYQQKSSQAPKLLFHYYDKDFNNEADTPDNFQSRRPNTSFCFLDIRSPGLGDTAMYLCATSRGDSAGTGELFFGEGSRLTVL.

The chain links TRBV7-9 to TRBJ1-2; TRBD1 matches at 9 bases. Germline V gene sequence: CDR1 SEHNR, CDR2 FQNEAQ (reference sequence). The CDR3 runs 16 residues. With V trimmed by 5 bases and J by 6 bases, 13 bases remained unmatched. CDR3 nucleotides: TGTGCCAGCAGCCGTCTCGACGGACAGGGGCTCGATGGCTACACCTTC. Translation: CASSRLDGQGLDGYTF.

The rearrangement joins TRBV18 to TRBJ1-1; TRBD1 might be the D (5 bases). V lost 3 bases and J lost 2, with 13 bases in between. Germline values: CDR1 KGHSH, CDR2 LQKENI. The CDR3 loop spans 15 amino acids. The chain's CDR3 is CASSPGGGDNTEAFF. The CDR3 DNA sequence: TGTGCCAGCTCACCCGGTGGGGGGGATAACACTGAAGCTTTCTTT.

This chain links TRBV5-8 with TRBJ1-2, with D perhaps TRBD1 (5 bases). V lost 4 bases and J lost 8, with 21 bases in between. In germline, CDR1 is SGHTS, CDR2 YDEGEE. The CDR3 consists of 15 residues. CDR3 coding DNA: TGTGCCAGCAGCCGTATCGAGGGGAGGTTGGACGGCTACACCTTC. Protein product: CASSRIEGRLDGYTF.

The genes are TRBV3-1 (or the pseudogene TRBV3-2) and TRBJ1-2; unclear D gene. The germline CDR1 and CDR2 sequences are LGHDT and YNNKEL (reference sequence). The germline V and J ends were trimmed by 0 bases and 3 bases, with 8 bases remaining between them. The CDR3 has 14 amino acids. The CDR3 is CASSQDRRDYGYTF. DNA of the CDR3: TGTGCCAGCAGCCAAGACCGGAGGGACTATGGCTACACCTTC.

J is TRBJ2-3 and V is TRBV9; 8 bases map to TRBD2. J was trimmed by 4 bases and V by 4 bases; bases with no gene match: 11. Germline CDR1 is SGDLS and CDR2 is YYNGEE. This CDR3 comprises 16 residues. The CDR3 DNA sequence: TGTGCCAGCAGCCCCGACGGGGGGGTACTGGCAGATACGCAGTATTTT. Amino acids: CASSPDGGVLADTQYF. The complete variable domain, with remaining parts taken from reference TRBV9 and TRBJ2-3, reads DSGVTQTPKHLITATGQRVTLRCSPRSGDLSVYWYQQSLDQGLQFLIQYYNGEERAKGNILERFSAQQFPDLHSELNLSSLELGDSALYFCASSPDGGVLADTQYFGPGTRLTVL.

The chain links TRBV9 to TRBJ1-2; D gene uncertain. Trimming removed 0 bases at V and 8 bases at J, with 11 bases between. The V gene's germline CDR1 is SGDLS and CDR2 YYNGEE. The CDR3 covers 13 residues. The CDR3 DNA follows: TGTGCCAGCAGCGTAGACTGGGTCGGCGGCTACACCTTC. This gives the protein CASSVDWVGGYTF.

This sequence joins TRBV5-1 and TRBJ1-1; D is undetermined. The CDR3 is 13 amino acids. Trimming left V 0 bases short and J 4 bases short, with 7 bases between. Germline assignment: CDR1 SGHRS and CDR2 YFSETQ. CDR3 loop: CASSLVLSTEAFF. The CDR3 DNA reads TGCGCCAGCAGCTTGGTTCTGAGCACTGAAGCTTTCTTT.

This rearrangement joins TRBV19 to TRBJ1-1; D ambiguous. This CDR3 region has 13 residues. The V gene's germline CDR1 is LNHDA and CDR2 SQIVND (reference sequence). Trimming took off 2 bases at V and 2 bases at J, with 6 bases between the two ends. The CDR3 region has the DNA TGTGCCAGTAGTATACAAGTAAACACTGAAGCTTTCTTT. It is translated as CASSIQVNTEAFF.

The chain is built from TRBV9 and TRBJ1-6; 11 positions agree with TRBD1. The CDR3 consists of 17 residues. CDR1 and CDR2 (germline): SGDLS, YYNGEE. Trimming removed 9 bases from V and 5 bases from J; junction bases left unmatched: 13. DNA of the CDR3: TGTGCCACCACGCGAGGACAGGGGGCAGCGGATAATTCACCCCTCCACTTT. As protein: CATTRGQGAADNSPLHF.

The CDR3 spells CASSLGQGNYEQYF. DNA of the CDR3: TGTGCCAGCAGCTTAGGGCAGGGGAACTACGAGCAGTACTTC. V is TRBV7-9 and J is TRBJ2-7; possibly TRBD1 for D (6 bases). Germline CDR1 reads SEHNR; CDR2 reads FQNEAQ (reference sequence). This CDR3 spans 14 amino acids. Trimming took 1 base from V and 3 from J, leaving 10 bases between them.

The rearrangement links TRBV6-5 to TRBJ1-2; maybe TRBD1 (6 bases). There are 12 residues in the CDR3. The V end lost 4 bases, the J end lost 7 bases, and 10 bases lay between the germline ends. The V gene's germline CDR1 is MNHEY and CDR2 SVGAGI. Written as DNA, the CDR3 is TGTGCCAGCAGTTTCGGAGGGGGTGGCTACACCTTC. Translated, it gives CASSFGGGGYTF.

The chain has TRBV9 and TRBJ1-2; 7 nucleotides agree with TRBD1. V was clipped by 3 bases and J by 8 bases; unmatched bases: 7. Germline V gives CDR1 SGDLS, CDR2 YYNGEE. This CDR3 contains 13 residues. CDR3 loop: CASSEEGARGYTF. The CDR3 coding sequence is TGTGCCAGCAGCGAAGAGGGGGCGCGAGGCTACACCTTC.